This record concerns one TCR beta chain sequence. V was shortened by 4 bases and J by 0 bases, with 17 bases between the two germline ends. The CDR3 consists of 17 residues. From germline, CDR1 is LGHNA and CDR2 YNFKEQ. This record comes from a study of CD8+CD57+ T cells in acquired aplastic anemia. About the research overall: When averaged, DNA from sorted CD4+ and CD8+ cells came to around 3 ug.

Genomic DNA, serving as template, underwent TCR beta VDJ and CDR3 profiling. From the reads, TCRdb called clonotypes with MiXCR, one entry per CDR3 protein. Of 200,000 to 250,000 distinct CDR3 sequences listed, 34% were seen once; the top ten hold approximately 1.2%. The V and J genes are TRBV4-2 and TRBJ2-3; TRBD2 is a possible D gene (6 bases). The TCR sequence derives from a human donor in good health, serving as a control. Sequencing was carried out using sorted CD4+, CD8+, or CD8+CD57+ T cells (not recorded which) from PBMCs. CDR3 residues: CASSPDIAALSTDTQYF. As DNA, the CDR3 is TGTGCCAGCAGCCCAGACATAGCGGCCCTTAGCACAGATACGCAGTATTTT.